The 8 T cell receptor beta chains below all came from one sample that was sequenced in a study of T cells in Graves' hyperthyroidism and ophthalmopathy (dated by TCRdb to about 2019). Receptors were amplified or captured by multiplex PCR. TCRdb names Illumina HiSeq 2000 as the instrument used. The TCR beta CDR3 regions were amplified from RNA transcripts. The first round of RT-PCR for the TCR CDR3 was performed with the HTBI primer set and the Qiagen OneStep RT-PCR kit. TCRdb reworked the public reads: Q25 trimming with fastp, MiXCR clone assembly, productive beta chains retained. Here each entry gathers all rows of one CDR3 protein and keeps the most common genes and DNA. The sample includes a few hundred thousand distinct CDR3 sequences, with more than 12% observed a single time. The leading ten clones occupy about 20% of the sample. The sample was blood. All receptors come from a woman between 25 and 40 years old with Graves' ophthalmopathy.

This clonotype was seen repeatedly, ten times or more. V gene TRBV6-5 combines with J gene TRBJ1-6; D ambiguous. Germline CDR1 is MNHEY and CDR2 is SVGAGI. The V end was cut by 2 bases, the J end by 0 bases, with 8 bases between. The CDR3 consists of 16 residues. The DNA of the CDR3 is TGTGCCAGCAGTTACCTTGCGGGCTCCTATAATTCACCCCTCCACTTT. This sequence encodes CASSYLAGSYNSPLHF.

This clonotype was observed many times. This chain joins TRBV3-1 and TRBJ2-1, with 10 positions matching TRBD2. This CDR3 contains 16 residues. Germline V gives CDR1 LGHDT, CDR2 YNNKEL (reference sequence). The V gene end was trimmed by 0 bases and the J gene end by 6 bases; junction bases not matched to a gene: 5. The CDR3 DNA sequence: TGTGCCAGCAGCCAAGAATGGACTAGCGGACTCAATGAGCAGTTCTTC. It specifies CASSQEWTSGLNEQFF.

This clonotype showed up many times. V is TRBV28 and J is TRBJ1-1; 8 bases match TRBD1. Per germline, CDR1 MDHEN and CDR2 SYDVKM. V lost 4 bases to trimming and J lost 7 bases; unmatched junction nucleotides: 23. The CDR3 covers 19 residues. CDR3 in DNA: TGTGCCAGCAGTTCTTCTAAGTTCCGGACAGGGATGTATCACTGTGAAGCTTTCTTT. Its translation is CASSSSKFRTGMYHCEAFF. The variable domain in full, with the rest retrieved from reference TRBV28 and TRBJ1-1, is DVKVTQSSRYLVKRTGEKVFLECVQDMDHENMFWYRQDPGLGLRLIYFSYDVKMKEKGDIPEGYSVSREKKERFSLILESASTNQTSMYLCASSSSKFRTGMYHCEAFFGQGTRLTVV.

Ten or more counts support this clonotype. The genes are TRBV28 and TRBJ2-4, with D unresolved. Germline CDR1 MDHEN, CDR2 SYDVKM. The CDR3 is made up of 17 amino acids. Trimming pared 2 bases from V and 1 base from J, leaving 15 bases between. As DNA, the CDR3 is TGTGCCAGCAGTTTAATGGTCAGGATGGGCGCCAAAAACATTCAGTACTTC. It specifies CASSLMVRMGAKNIQYF.

This clonotype has ten or more counts. The rearrangement uses TRBV12-3 or TRBV12-4 and TRBJ1-1; D gene uncertain. The CDR3 is 15 amino acids. Trimming removed 3 bases from V and 1 base from J, with 12 bases in between. CDR3 sequence: CASSFRATANTEAFF. Here the CDR3 DNA reads TGTGCCAGCAGTTTTAGGGCTACGGCGAACACTGAAGCTTTCTTT.

This clonotype was detected many times. The chain joins TRBV18 to TRBJ2-3, with 7 bases fitting TRBD1. CDR1 and CDR2 from the germline V gene are KGHSH and LQKENI. The CDR3 consists of 16 residues. V dropped 6 bases and J dropped 3; count of bases not matched to a gene: 12. This CDR3 is CASSLGTARWTDTQYF. CDR3 sequence (DNA): TGTGCCAGCTCGTTAGGGACAGCCCGGTGGACAGATACGCAGTATTTT. The full variable domain, completed using reference TRBV18 and TRBJ2-3, is NAGVMQNPRHLVRRRGQEARLRCSPMKGHSHVYWYRQLPEEGLKFMVYLQKENIIDESGMPKERFSAEFPKEGPSILRIQQVVRGDSAAYFCASSLGTARWTDTQYFGPGTRLTVL.

This clonotype was counted ten times or more. The chain recombines TRBV28 with TRBJ2-7; D not certain. The CDR3 runs 12 residues. Trimming left V 3 bases short and J 6 bases short, with 9 bases between. Germline V CDR1 and CDR2: MDHEN, SYDVKM. The chain's CDR3 is CASSFRRREQYF. As DNA, the CDR3 is TGTGCCAGCAGTTTCAGACGGCGCGAGCAGTACTTC.

The table lists this clonotype with many counts. The chain links TRBV2 to TRBJ2-4; D is perhaps TRBD1 or TRBD2 (6 bases each). This CDR3 has 15 residues. The V gene lost 7 bases and the J gene lost 4 bases, with 17 bases spanning the gap. From germline, CDR1 is SNHLY and CDR2 FYNNEI. CDR3 coding DNA: TGTGCCAGCATCGCATCGGGGGCCCCAAAAAACATTCAGTACTTC. It translates to CASIASGAPKNIQYF.